The 15 T cell receptor beta chains in this list originate from one sample, sequenced in a study of blood T cell repertoires in COVID-19. Sequencing was performed with immunoSEQ multiplex PCR; in TCRdb, only in-frame clones are kept and a portion is missing. The sample shows 55,000 to 75,000 clones, 84% of them seen only once. Sequenced sample: peripheral blood. Receptors originate from a man older than 75 with COVID-19, enrolled during active disease.

V gene TRBV19 combines with J gene TRBJ1-4; no reliable D call. The CDR3 sequence is 13 residues long. Germline loops: CDR1 LNHDA, CDR2 SQIVND (reference sequence). The germline V and J ends were trimmed by 7 bases and 7 bases, with 13 bases remaining between them. This chain's CDR3 is CASTRREREKLFF. The CDR3 DNA reads as TGTGCCAGTACGCGGAGGGAACGTGAAAAACTGTTTTTT.

J is TRBJ2-1 and V is TRBV30; possibly TRBD1 for D (6 bases). Deletions cut 0 bases from V and 8 bases from J, with 17 bases between. The CDR3 contains 15 residues. Germline V lookup: CDR1 GTSNPN, CDR2 SVGIG (reference sequence). This chain's CDR3 is CAWSVGTRGEYEQFF. The DNA of the CDR3 is TGTGCCTGGAGTGTAGGGACCAGGGGCGAGTATGAGCAGTTCTTC.

Notes on this clone: The germline gene is not matched at one end of the junction; a read error may be the cause. CDR3: CPSCFSPGAGGLETQYF. The CDR3 nucleotides read TGCCCCAGCTGTTTCTCGCCGGGGGCGGGGGGCCTTGAGACCCAGTACTTC. V usage is TRBV5-1 and J usage is TRBJ2-5; 8 bases fit TRBD2. CDR3 length: 17 amino acids. Germline CDR1 SGHRS, CDR2 YFSETQ.

The table lists this clone with a count of one. The chain joins TRBV18 to TRBJ1-5, with 10 nucleotides matching TRBD1. V was clipped by 4 bases and J by 3 bases; unmatched bases: 6. The V gene's germline CDR1 is KGHSH and CDR2 LQKENI. This CDR3 region has 16 residues. Here the CDR3 reads CASSQRTGGYNQPQHF. The CDR3 DNA follows: TGTGCCAGCTCACAAAGGACAGGGGGATACAATCAGCCCCAGCATTTT.

This sequence joins TRBV7-2 and TRBJ1-6; 8 nucleotides align to TRBD1. Germline V lookup: CDR1 SGHTA, CDR2 FQGNSA. This CDR3 has 17 amino acids. V trimming: 5 bases; J trimming: 7 bases; junction bases outside the gene matches: 13. CDR3 sequence (DNA): TGTGCCAGCAGCACCGGAGGGACAGGCCCTTGGAATTCACCCCTCCACTTT. Encoded protein: CASSTGGTGPWNSPLHF.

This chain connects TRBV2 to TRBJ2-5; 8 nucleotides match TRBD1. After removal of 5 bases from V and 5 bases from J, the junction contained 4 bases not matched to a gene. From germline, CDR1 is SNHLY and CDR2 FYNNEI. The CDR3 runs to 13 residues. The CDR3 sequence is CASSQGAQETQYF. The CDR3, as DNA: TGTGCCAGCAGTCAGGGGGCGCAGGAGACCCAGTACTTC.

This chain joins TRBV4-1 and TRBJ2-7, with a tentative D call TRBD1 (6 bases). Germline loops: CDR1 MGHRA, CDR2 YSYEKL. Trimming shortened V by 4 bases and J by 3 bases, and 13 bases separated the two germline ends. This CDR3 spans 14 amino acids. CDR3 DNA: TGCGCCAGCAGCCCTGGACAGACCTACTACGAGCAGTACTTC. Protein: CASSPGQTYYEQYF.

The chain is built from TRBV5-4 and TRBJ2-1, with TRBD2 matching 7 bases. Germline V gene data show CDR1 as SGHNT and CDR2 as YYREEE (reference sequence). This CDR3 has 15 amino acids. J was trimmed by 8 bases and V by 4 bases; bases with no gene match: 12. The CDR3 DNA follows: TGTGCCAGCAGCCGTTCGACTAGCATCGGCGATGAGCAGTTCTTC. Amino acids: CASSRSTSIGDEQFF.

The J gene is TRBJ2-7, the V gene TRBV27, with a tentative D call TRBD2 (6 bases). CDR3 length: 14 residues. The germline V gene encodes CDR1 MNHEY and CDR2 SMNVEV (reference sequence). V dropped 10 bases and J dropped 0 bases, with 16 bases sitting between them. The DNA of the CDR3 is TGTGCCACCGGGACGTTGGGGGGCTCCTACGAGCAGTACTTC. Protein: CATGTLGGSYEQYF.

The rearrangement links TRBV5-1 to TRBJ1-4; TRBD1 might be the D (6 bases). V was trimmed by 0 bases and J by 8 bases, leaving 14 bases between them. The germline gives CDR1 SGHRS, CDR2 YFSETQ. This CDR3 has 15 amino acids. Here the CDR3 reads CASSLVQGDGEKLFF. The CDR3 DNA follows: TGCGCCAGCAGCTTGGTACAGGGTGACGGGGAAAAACTGTTTTTT. Filled out from reference TRBV5-1 and TRBJ1-4, the complete variable domain reads KAGVTQTPRYLIKTRGQQVTLSCSPISGHRSVSWYQQTPGQGLQFLFEYFSETQRNKGNFPGRFSGRQFSNSRSEMNVSTLELGDSALYLCASSLVQGDGEKLFFGSGTQLSVL.

This sequence joins TRBV7-2 and TRBJ2-3; 15 bases align to TRBD2. Germline V lookup: CDR1 SGHTA, CDR2 FQGNSA. CDR3 length: 15 amino acids. With 5 bases clipped from V and 5 bases from J, the junction kept 2 bases outside the gene matches. The chain's CDR3 is CASSRGLAGGDTQYF. In DNA form, the CDR3 reads TGTGCCAGCAGCCGGGGACTAGCGGGGGGAGATACGCAGTATTTT.

The V call is TRBV7-8, the J call TRBJ2-1; 12 positions match TRBD2. This CDR3 contains 17 residues. V shed 5 bases and J 10 bases; nucleotides not matched to a gene: 15. CDR1 is SGHVS, CDR2 FQNEAQ, per germline. The chain's CDR3 is CASSLQLTSGGSGEQFF. The CDR3 DNA is TGTGCCAGCAGCCTTCAATTGACTAGCGGGGGTTCTGGAGAGCAGTTCTTC.

The rearrangement links TRBV25-1 to TRBJ1-2, with TRBD1 identical over 9 bases. The V gene end was trimmed by 8 bases and the J gene end by 5 bases; junction bases not matched to a gene: 9. The CDR3 has 14 amino acids. CDR1 MGHDK and CDR2 SYGVNS come from the germline V gene. CDR3 in DNA: TGTGCCAGCTCCCTTGGACAGGGGAATTATGGCTACACCTTC. Residues: CASSLGQGNYGYTF.

This clone was recorded a few times. The chain combines TRBV29-1 with TRBJ1-2; D ambiguous. Germline V lookup: CDR1 SQVTM, CDR2 ANQGSEA. V was pared by 3 bases and J by 8 bases, with 13 bases between. The CDR3 contains 12 residues. CDR3 DNA sequence: TGCAGCGTTGATCCCTCCCTGAGGGGCTACACCTTC. Translation gives CSVDPSLRGYTF.

This sequence joins TRBV27 and TRBJ2-7; D not resolved. The V end was cut by 5 bases, the J end by 1 base, with 15 bases between. The germline CDR1 and CDR2 sequences are MNHEY and SMNVEV (reference sequence). The CDR3 has 15 amino acids. The CDR3 DNA is TGTGCCAGCAGTCCGACACCATGGTCGTCCTACGAGCAGTACGTC. Its translation: CASSPTPWSSYEQYV.